This TCR beta chain derives from a study of post-analysis software for immune sequencing data. The TCR beta cDNA libraries contained unique molecular identifiers. With roughly 0.9 to 10 million T cells as the source, 500,000 to 650,000 cDNA molecules resulted. In TCRdb, the PCR reads were re-called with MiXCR into one record per CDR3 protein. The table has 650,000 to 850,000 distinct CDR3 sequences, around 46% seen once. This sequence was found in a girl aged 10-17 years with multiple sclerosis. The specimen was blood.

CDR3 DNA: TGTGCCAGCAGGAGGACACCGAATTCACCCCTCCACTTT. Protein sequence: CASRRTPNSPLHF. The chain is built from TRBV12-3 or TRBV12-4 and TRBJ1-6; a weak D match, TRBD1 (5 bases). The V gene lost 6 bases and the J gene lost 7 bases, with 10 bases spanning the gap. The CDR3 loop spans 13 amino acids.